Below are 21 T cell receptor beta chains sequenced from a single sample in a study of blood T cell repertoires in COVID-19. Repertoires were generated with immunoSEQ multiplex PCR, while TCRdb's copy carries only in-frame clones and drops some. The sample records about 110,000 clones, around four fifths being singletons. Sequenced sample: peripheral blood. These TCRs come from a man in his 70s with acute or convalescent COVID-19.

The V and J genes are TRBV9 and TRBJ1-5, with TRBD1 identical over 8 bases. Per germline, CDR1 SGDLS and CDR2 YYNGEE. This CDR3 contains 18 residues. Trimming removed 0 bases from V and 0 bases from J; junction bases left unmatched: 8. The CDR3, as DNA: TGTGCCAGCAGCGTAGAGGGGACAGGAGTCAATAGCAATCAGCCCCAGCATTTT. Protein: CASSVEGTGVNSNQPQHF. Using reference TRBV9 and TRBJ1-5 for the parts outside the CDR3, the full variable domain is DSGVTQTPKHLITATGQRVTLRCSPRSGDLSVYWYQQSLDQGLQFLIQYYNGEERAKGNILERFSAQQFPDLHSELNLSSLELGDSALYFCASSVEGTGVNSNQPQHFGDGTRLSIL.

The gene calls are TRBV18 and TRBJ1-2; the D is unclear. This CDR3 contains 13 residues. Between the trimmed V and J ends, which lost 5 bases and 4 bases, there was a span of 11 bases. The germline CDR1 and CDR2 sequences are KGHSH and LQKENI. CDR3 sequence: CASSDGSRYGYTF. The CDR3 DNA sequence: TGTGCCAGCTCAGATGGGAGCCGCTATGGCTACACCTTC.

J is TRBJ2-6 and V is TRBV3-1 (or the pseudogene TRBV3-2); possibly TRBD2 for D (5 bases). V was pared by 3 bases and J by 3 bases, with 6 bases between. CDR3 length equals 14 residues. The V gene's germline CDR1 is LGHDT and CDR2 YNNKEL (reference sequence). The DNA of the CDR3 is TGTGCCAGCAGCCACGGGGATGGGGCCAACGTCCTGACTTTC. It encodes CASSHGDGANVLTF.

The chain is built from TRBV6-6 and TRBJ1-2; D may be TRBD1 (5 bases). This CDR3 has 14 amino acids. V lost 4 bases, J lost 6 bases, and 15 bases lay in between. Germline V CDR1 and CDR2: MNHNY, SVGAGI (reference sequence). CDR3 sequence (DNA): TGTGCCAGCAGTTTCTCGGAGGGGAGGAATGGCTACACCTTC. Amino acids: CASSFSEGRNGYTF.

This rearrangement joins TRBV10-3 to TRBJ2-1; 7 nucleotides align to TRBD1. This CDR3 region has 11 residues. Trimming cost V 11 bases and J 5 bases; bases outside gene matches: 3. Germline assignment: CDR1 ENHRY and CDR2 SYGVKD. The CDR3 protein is CASGQNNEQFF. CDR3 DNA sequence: TGTGCCTCGGGACAGAACAATGAGCAGTTCTTC.

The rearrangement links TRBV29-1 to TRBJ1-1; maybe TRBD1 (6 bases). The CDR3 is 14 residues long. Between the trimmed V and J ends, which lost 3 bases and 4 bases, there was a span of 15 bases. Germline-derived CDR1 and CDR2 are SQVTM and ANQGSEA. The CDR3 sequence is CSVDRTVRGTEAFF. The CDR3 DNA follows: TGCAGCGTTGACCGGACAGTCCGGGGCACTGAAGCTTTCTTT.

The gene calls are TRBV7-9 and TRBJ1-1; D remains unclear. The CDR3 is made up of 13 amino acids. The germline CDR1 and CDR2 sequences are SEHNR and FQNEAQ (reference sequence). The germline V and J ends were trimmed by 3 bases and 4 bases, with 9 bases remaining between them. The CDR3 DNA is TGTGCCAGCAGCTTTGACGAGCGCACTGAAGCTTTCTTT. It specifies CASSFDERTEAFF.

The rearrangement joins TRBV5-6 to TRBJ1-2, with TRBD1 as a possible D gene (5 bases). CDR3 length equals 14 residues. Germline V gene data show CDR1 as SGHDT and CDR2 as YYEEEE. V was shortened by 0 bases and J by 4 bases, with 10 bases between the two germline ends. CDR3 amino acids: CASSLAGGSYGYTF. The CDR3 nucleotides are TGTGCCAGCAGCTTGGCCGGGGGGAGCTATGGCTACACCTTC.

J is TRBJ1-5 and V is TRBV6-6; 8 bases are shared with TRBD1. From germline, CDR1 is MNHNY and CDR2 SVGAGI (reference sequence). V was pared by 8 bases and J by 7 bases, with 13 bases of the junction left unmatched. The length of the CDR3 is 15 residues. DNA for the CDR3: TGTGCCAGCGGGCTGGGACAGGCCTTGGGGCAGCCCCAGCATTTT. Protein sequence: CASGLGQALGQPQHF.

DNA for the CDR3: TGTGCCAGCAGAAGCAGGGGAACGGCCGGAAACACCATATATTTT. Translation: CASRSRGTAGNTIYF. V and J are TRBV6-6 and TRBJ1-3, with D perhaps matching TRBD1 (6 bases). Germline V CDR1 and CDR2: MNHNY, SVGAGI (reference sequence). The V gene lost 6 bases and the J gene lost 4 bases, with 16 bases spanning the gap. The CDR3 is 15 residues long.

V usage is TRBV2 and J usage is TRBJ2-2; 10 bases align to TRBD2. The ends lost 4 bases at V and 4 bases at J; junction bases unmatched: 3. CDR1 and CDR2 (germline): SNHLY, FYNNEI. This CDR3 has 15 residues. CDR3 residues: CASSGLAGATGELFF. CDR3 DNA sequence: TGTGCCAGCAGTGGGCTAGCGGGGGCCACCGGGGAGCTGTTTTTT.

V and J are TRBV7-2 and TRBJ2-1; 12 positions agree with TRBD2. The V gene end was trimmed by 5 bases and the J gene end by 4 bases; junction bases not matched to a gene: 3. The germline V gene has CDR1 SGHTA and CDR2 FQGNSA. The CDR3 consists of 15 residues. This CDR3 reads CASSQGTSGYNEQFF. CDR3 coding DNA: TGTGCCAGCAGCCAGGGGACTAGCGGGTACAATGAGCAGTTCTTC.

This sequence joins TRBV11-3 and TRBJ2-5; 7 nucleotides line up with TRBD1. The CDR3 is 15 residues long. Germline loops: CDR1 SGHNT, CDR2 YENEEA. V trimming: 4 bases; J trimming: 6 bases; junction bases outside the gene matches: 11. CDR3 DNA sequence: TGTGCCAGCAGCTCCAACAGGGGTGGAAGAAAGACCCAGTACTTC. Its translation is CASSSNRGGRKTQYF.

CDR3: CASSQESGAGPYEQYF. For the CDR3, the DNA is TGTGCCAGCAGCCAAGAATCTGGGGCAGGCCCCTACGAGCAGTACTTC. The chain uses TRBV3-1 (or the pseudogene TRBV3-2) and TRBJ2-7; D possibly corresponds to TRBD1 (5 bases). Trimming took off 0 bases at V and 2 bases at J, with 14 bases between the two ends. Germline V lookup: CDR1 LGHDT, CDR2 YNNKEL (reference sequence). The length of the CDR3 is 16 residues.

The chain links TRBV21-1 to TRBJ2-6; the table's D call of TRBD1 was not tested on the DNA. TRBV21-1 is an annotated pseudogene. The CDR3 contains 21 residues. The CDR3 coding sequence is TGTGCCAGCAGCAAAGAGAGGTACGGAACAGGCAACTCCTCTGGGGCCAACGTCCTGACTTTC. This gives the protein CASSKERYGTGNSSGANVLTF.

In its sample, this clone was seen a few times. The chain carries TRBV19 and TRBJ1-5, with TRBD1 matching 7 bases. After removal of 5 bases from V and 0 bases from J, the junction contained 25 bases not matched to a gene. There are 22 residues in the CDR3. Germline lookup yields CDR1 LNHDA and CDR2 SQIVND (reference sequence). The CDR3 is CASSLRQGSNRGWTNSNQPQHF. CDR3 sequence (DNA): TGTGCCAGTAGTCTACGACAGGGCTCAAATCGTGGGTGGACCAATAGCAATCAGCCCCAGCATTTT.

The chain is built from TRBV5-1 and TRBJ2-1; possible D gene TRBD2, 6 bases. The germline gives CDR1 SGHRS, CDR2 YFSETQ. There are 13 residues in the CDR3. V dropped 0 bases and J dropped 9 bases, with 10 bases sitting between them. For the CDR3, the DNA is TGCGCCAGCAGCTTGGGCGCGGGGTCTGAGCAGTTCTTC. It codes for CASSLGAGSEQFF.

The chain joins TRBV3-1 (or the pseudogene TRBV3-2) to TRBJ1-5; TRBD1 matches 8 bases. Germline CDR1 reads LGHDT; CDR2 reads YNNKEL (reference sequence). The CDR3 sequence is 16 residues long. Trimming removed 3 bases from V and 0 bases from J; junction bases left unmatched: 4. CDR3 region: CASSHGQGSSNQPQHF. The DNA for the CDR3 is TGTGCCAGCAGCCACGGACAGGGTAGTAGCAATCAGCCCCAGCATTTT.

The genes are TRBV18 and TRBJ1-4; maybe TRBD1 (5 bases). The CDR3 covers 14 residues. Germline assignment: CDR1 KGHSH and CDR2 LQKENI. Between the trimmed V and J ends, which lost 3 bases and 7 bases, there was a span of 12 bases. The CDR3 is CASSPMGLGEKLFF. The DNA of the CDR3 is TGTGCCAGCTCACCTATGGGGCTTGGTGAAAAACTGTTTTTT.

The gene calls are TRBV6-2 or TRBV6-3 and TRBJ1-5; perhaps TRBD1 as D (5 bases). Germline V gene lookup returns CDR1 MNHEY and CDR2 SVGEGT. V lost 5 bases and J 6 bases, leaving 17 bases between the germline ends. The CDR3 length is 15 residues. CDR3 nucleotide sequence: TGTGCCAGCAGTCCCCAAACCGGGCAGGGTCAGCCCCAGCATTTT. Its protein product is CASSPQTGQGQPQHF.

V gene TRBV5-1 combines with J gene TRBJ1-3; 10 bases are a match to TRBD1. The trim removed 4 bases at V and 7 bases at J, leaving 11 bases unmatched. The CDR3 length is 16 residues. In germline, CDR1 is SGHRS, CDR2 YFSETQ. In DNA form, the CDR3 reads TGCGCCAGCAGCCATCCTCGGGGACAGGGGTCGAACACCATATATTTT. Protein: CASSHPRGQGSNTIYF.